This is a list of T cell receptor beta chains from one sample in a study of Graves' ophthalmopathy and Graves' hyperthyroidism. TCRdb fed the multiplex PCR reads into MiXCR, producing one record per CDR3 protein. Among about 740,000 distinct CDR3 sequences, roughly 40% were seen once, and the ten largest hold 44%. The sample comprised peripheral blood. Receptors originate from an adult man with Graves' ophthalmopathy. Each CDR3 is given with its conserved first and last residue. Each record gives: clone size, J gene, V gene, D gene, CDR3 protein, CDR3 DNA. The D gene is left open where the match is weak. Some rows mark clone size as missing; the rest say once, few, many or name a class of expanded clone.

abundance: -; j_gene: TRBJ1-1; v_gene: TRBV2; d_gene: -; CDR3aa: CASSERDTRRNTEAFF; CDR3nt: TGTGCCAGCAGTGAACGGGACACCCGAAGGAACACTGAAGCTTTCTTT
abundance: many; j_gene: TRBJ1-2; v_gene: TRBV19; d_gene: -; CDR3aa: CASSAQTNYGYTF; CDR3nt: TGTGCCAGTAGTGCCCAGACTAACTATGGCTACACCTTC
abundance: many; j_gene: TRBJ1-3; v_gene: TRBV29-1; d_gene: -; CDR3aa: CSVEGTPGTGGNTIYF; CDR3nt: TGCAGCGTTGAAGGGACCCCTGGGACTGGGGGAAACACCATATATTTT
abundance: many; j_gene: TRBJ1-1; v_gene: TRBV15; d_gene: -; CDR3aa: CATSRDFWSEAFF; CDR3nt: TGTGCCACCAGCAGAGATTTTTGGTCTGAAGCTTTCTTT
abundance: few; j_gene: TRBJ2-7; v_gene: TRBV7-9; d_gene: TRBD2; CDR3aa: CASSLSAGGPYEQYF; CDR3nt: TGTGCCAGCAGCTTGTCCGCGGGAGGGCCTTACGAGCAGTACTTC
abundance: few; j_gene: TRBJ1-6; v_gene: TRBV12-3/TRBV12-4; d_gene: -; CDR3aa: CASSSGLHNSPLHF; CDR3nt: TGTGCCAGCAGTTCCGGACTGCATAATTCACCCCTCCACTTT
abundance: few; j_gene: TRBJ2-5; v_gene: TRBV24-1; d_gene: TRBD2; CDR3aa: CAGTSGRETQYF; CDR3nt: TGTGCTGGGACTAGCGGGAGAGAGACCCAGTACTTC
abundance: many; j_gene: TRBJ2-7; v_gene: TRBV29-1; d_gene: -; CDR3aa: CSVVGRAKYEQYF; CDR3nt: TGCAGCGTTGTCGGCAGGGCCAAGTACGAGCAGTACTTC
abundance: once; j_gene: TRBJ1-1; v_gene: TRBV6-5; d_gene: -; CDR3aa: CASSEGGFTEASF; CDR3nt: TGTGCCAGCAGTGAGGGGGGTTTCACTGAAGCTTCCTTT
abundance: -; j_gene: TRBJ1-2; v_gene: TRBV12-3/TRBV12-4; d_gene: -; CDR3aa: CASSEASGGGGYTF; CDR3nt: TGTGCCAGCAGTGAAGCGAGCGGGGGGGGTGGCTACACCTTC
abundance: -; j_gene: TRBJ2-7; v_gene: TRBV5-4; d_gene: TRBD2; CDR3aa: CASSFGASGGYEQYF; CDR3nt: TGTGCCAGCAGCTTTGGGGCTAGCGGGGGGTACGAGCAGTACTTC
abundance: -; j_gene: TRBJ1-2; v_gene: TRBV7-4; d_gene: -; CDR3aa: CASSPEVAGGYTF; CDR3nt: TGTGCCAGCAGCCCGGAGGTGGCGGGGGGCTACACCTTC
abundance: many; j_gene: TRBJ2-7; v_gene: TRBV20-1; d_gene: -; CDR3aa: CSASRGSAYEQYF; CDR3nt: TGCAGTGCTTCACGGGGGTCGGCCTACGAGCAGTACTTC
abundance: -; j_gene: TRBJ2-6; v_gene: TRBV6-1; d_gene: TRBD1; CDR3aa: CASRESGQLTGANVLTF; CDR3nt: TGTGCCAGCAGGGAATCGGGACAGCTTACTGGGGCCAACGTCCTGACTTTC
abundance: many; j_gene: TRBJ2-5; v_gene: TRBV29-1; d_gene: -; CDR3aa: CSVWGARETQYF; CDR3nt: TGCAGCGTTTGGGGGGCAAGAGAGACCCAGTACTTC
abundance: many; j_gene: TRBJ1-6; v_gene: TRBV25-1; d_gene: TRBD1; CDR3aa: CASGGTGVNSPLHF; CDR3nt: TGTGCCAGCGGAGGGACAGGGGTAAATTCACCCCTCCACTTT
abundance: few; j_gene: TRBJ1-3; v_gene: TRBV11-2; d_gene: -; CDR3aa: CASSLDYSLISGNTIYF; CDR3nt: TGTGCCAGCAGCTTAGATTACAGCTTAATCTCTGGAAACACCATATATTTT
abundance: -; j_gene: TRBJ2-7; v_gene: TRBV7-9; d_gene: TRBD2; CDR3aa: CASSSGGEYYEQYF; CDR3nt: TGTGCCAGCAGCTCCGGGGGGGAGTACTACGAGCAGTACTTC
abundance: many; j_gene: TRBJ2-7; v_gene: TRBV20-1; d_gene: TRBD2; CDR3aa: CSAPNQGTSGKVQYF; CDR3nt: TGCAGTGCTCCTAACCAGGGGACTAGCGGGAAGGTGCAGTACTTC
abundance: many; j_gene: TRBJ2-2; v_gene: TRBV10-3; d_gene: TRBD1; CDR3aa: CANGPGQAGELFF; CDR3nt: TGTGCCAACGGACCGGGACAGGCCGGGGAGCTGTTTTTT
abundance: many; j_gene: TRBJ1-2; v_gene: TRBV15; d_gene: -; CDR3aa: CATSRDPRTDYGYTF; CDR3nt: TGTGCCACCAGCAGAGATCCGAGGACGGACTATGGCTACACCTTC
abundance: many; j_gene: TRBJ1-1; v_gene: TRBV19; d_gene: TRBD1; CDR3aa: CASRVTGGTEAFF; CDR3nt: TGTGCCAGTAGGGTAACAGGGGGGACTGAAGCTTTCTTT
abundance: few; j_gene: TRBJ2-7; v_gene: TRBV9; d_gene: -; CDR3aa: CASSEARLMGEQYF; CDR3nt: TGTGCCAGCAGTGAAGCTAGGCTAATGGGGGAGCAGTACTTC
abundance: -; j_gene: TRBJ2-7; v_gene: TRBV20-1; d_gene: -; CDR3aa: CSAETTPGDEQYF; CDR3nt: TGCAGTGCTGAAACCACTCCAGGGGACGAGCAGTACTTC
abundance: many; j_gene: TRBJ1-2; v_gene: TRBV4-2; d_gene: -; CDR3aa: CASSSGREYGYTF; CDR3nt: TGTGCCAGCAGCTCGGGACGGGAATATGGCTACACCTTC
abundance: many; j_gene: TRBJ1-6; v_gene: TRBV7-2; d_gene: -; CDR3aa: CASSLRGTGGSPLHF; CDR3nt: TGTGCCAGCAGCTTACGGGGGACCGGGGGATCACCCCTCCACTTT
abundance: few; j_gene: TRBJ2-7; v_gene: TRBV29-1; d_gene: TRBD2; CDR3aa: CRDNLGLAGSNEQYF; CDR3nt: TGCAGAGACAATTTGGGGCTAGCGGGATCAAACGAGCAGTACTTC
abundance: few; j_gene: TRBJ1-2; v_gene: TRBV5-1; d_gene: -; CDR3aa: CASSFRDEGYGYTF; CDR3nt: TGCGCCAGCAGCTTCCGGGACGAAGGCTATGGCTACACCTTC
abundance: -; j_gene: TRBJ1-2; v_gene: TRBV7-2; d_gene: -; CDR3aa: CASSLAVGGGADGYTF; CDR3nt: TGTGCCAGCAGCTTAGCGGTGGGCGGGGGGGCAGATGGCTACACCTTC
abundance: few; j_gene: TRBJ2-6; v_gene: TRBV6-5; d_gene: -; CDR3aa: CASSYSSRGRVGLGANVLTF; CDR3nt: TGTGCCAGCAGTTACTCGTCACGCGGCAGGGTGGGACTGGGGGCCAACGTCCTGACTTTC
abundance: -; j_gene: TRBJ2-3; v_gene: TRBV7-9; d_gene: TRBD2; CDR3aa: CASSLTSGSDTQYF; CDR3nt: TGTGCCAGCAGCTTAACTAGCGGGTCAGATACGCAGTATTTT
abundance: many; j_gene: TRBJ2-7; v_gene: TRBV2; d_gene: TRBD1; CDR3aa: CASRKGQGLTYEQYF; CDR3nt: TGTGCCAGCAGGAAAGGACAGGGACTTACCTACGAGCAGTACTTC
abundance: -; j_gene: TRBJ1-5; v_gene: TRBV24-1; d_gene: -; CDR3aa: CASRLGVSQPQHF; CDR3nt: TGTGCCAGCAGGCTGGGGGTTTCGCAGCCCCAGCATTTT
abundance: many; j_gene: TRBJ1-5; v_gene: TRBV10-3; d_gene: -; CDR3aa: CAISESGSQPQHF; CDR3nt: TGTGCCATCAGTGAGTCTGGTTCTCAGCCCCAGCATTTT
abundance: many; j_gene: TRBJ1-5; v_gene: TRBV24-1; d_gene: TRBD1; CDR3aa: CASSSRTGGLQPQHF; CDR3nt: TGTGCCAGCAGTTCCCGGACAGGGGGTTTACAGCCCCAGCATTTT
abundance: many; j_gene: TRBJ1-1; v_gene: TRBV20-1; d_gene: -; CDR3aa: CSAPPAWGQLNTEAFF; CDR3nt: TGCAGTGCACCCCCGGCTTGGGGTCAATTGAACACTGAAGCTTTCTTT
abundance: few; j_gene: TRBJ1-4; v_gene: TRBV12-3/TRBV12-4; d_gene: TRBD1; CDR3aa: CASRASGTGDEKLFF; CDR3nt: TGTGCCAGCAGAGCCTCCGGGACAGGGGATGAAAAACTGTTTTTT
abundance: many; j_gene: TRBJ1-1; v_gene: TRBV24-1; d_gene: TRBD1; CDR3aa: CATSVRRGVQNTEAFF; CDR3nt: TGTGCCACCAGTGTTCGCAGGGGGGTACAGAACACTGAAGCTTTCTTT
abundance: -; j_gene: TRBJ2-5; v_gene: TRBV10-1; d_gene: -; CDR3aa: CASSHPLGTLTQETQYF; CDR3nt: TGTGCCAGCAGCCACCCCCTAGGGACGTTAACTCAAGAGACCCAGTACTTC
abundance: -; j_gene: TRBJ1-2; v_gene: TRBV5-4; d_gene: -; CDR3aa: CASSGGRGYGGDGYTF; CDR3nt: TGTGCCAGCAGCGGGGGACGGGGTTATGGCGGGGATGGCTACACCTTC
abundance: once; j_gene: TRBJ1-2; v_gene: TRBV7-9; d_gene: TRBD1; CDR3aa: CASSLAGTGTLGYTF; CDR3nt: TGTGCCAGCAGCTTAGCCGGGACAGGGACCCTTGGCTACACCTTC
abundance: few; j_gene: TRBJ2-7; v_gene: TRBV20-1; d_gene: -; CDR3aa: CSARIDTYEQYF; CDR3nt: TGCAGTGCTAGGATCGACACCTACGAGCAGTACTTC
abundance: -; j_gene: TRBJ2-7; v_gene: TRBV7-7; d_gene: TRBD2; CDR3aa: CASSGSGTREGYAYEQYF; CDR3nt: TGTGCTAGCAGCGGATCCGGGACTAGGGAAGGTTACGCCTACGAGCAGTACTTC
abundance: many; j_gene: TRBJ1-4; v_gene: TRBV24-1; d_gene: -; CDR3aa: CATSLTVNEKLFF; CDR3nt: TGTGCCACCAGTTTAACGGTTAATGAAAAACTGTTTTTT
abundance: -; j_gene: TRBJ1-2; v_gene: TRBV11-2; d_gene: -; CDR3aa: CASSLSGTGNYGYTF; CDR3nt: TGTGCCAGCAGCTTGTCCGGGACGGGGAACTATGGCTACACCTTC
abundance: few; j_gene: TRBJ2-5; v_gene: TRBV20-1; d_gene: -; CDR3aa: CSASYGKTQETQYF; CDR3nt: TGCAGTGCTAGTTACGGCAAAACCCAAGAGACCCAGTACTTC